This TCR beta chain was obtained from a study of shared clonotypes between healthy human individuals. General study findings and limits: In contrast to clonotypes shared by all four donors, non-shared clonotypes had lower generation probabilities.

Every subset had its genomic DNA shared out evenly among several immunoSEQ plates. Sequenced by immunoSEQ multiplex PCR; TCRdb stores in-frame clones only, minus some. The sample includes 2 million to 2.5 million clones, approximately 94% of them seen just once. Remarks on this clone: Its antigen is undetermined.

CD45RO negativity and positive selection for CCR7 defined naive CD8 cells, a population that excluded terminally differentiated effector memory CD45RA+ cells. The CDR3 extends over 16 amino acids. V trimming: 3 bases; J trimming: 0 bases; junction bases outside the gene matches: 5. The germline CDR1 and CDR2 sequences are MDHEN and SYDVKM. This clonotype originated in a man aged 18 to 35 in good health. Some clones in this sample may be carry-over from other donors' samples. The chain has TRBV28 and TRBJ2-3, with TRBD1 matching over 8 bases. Sequences were obtained from naive CD8+ T cells from PBMCs. CDR3 DNA: TGTGCCAGCAGTTTGGCTACAGGGGGTAGCACAGATACGCAGTATTTT. The encoded protein is CASSLATGGSTDTQYF.